Below, 28 T cell receptor beta chains from the same sample are listed, as sequenced in a study of cytomegalovirus exposure and HLA in healthy donors. The PCR was carried out with 60 Vbeta primers and 13 Jbeta primers. Repertoires were generated with immunoSEQ multiplex PCR, while TCRdb's copy carries only in-frame clones and drops some. The sample shows roughly 99,000 clones, 82% of them seen only once. Sequenced input: PBMCs. The receptor source for this set is a young man in good health and CMV-seropositive.

This chain uses TRBV25-1 with TRBJ2-7, with D unresolved. V lost 6 bases and J 3 bases, leaving 9 bases between the germline ends. The V gene's germline CDR1 is MGHDK and CDR2 SYGVNS. The length of the CDR3 is 12 residues. CDR3 sequence reads: CASRPHSYEQYF. The DNA for the CDR3 is TGTGCCAGCAGACCACACAGCTACGAGCAGTACTTC.

Only a few counts were recorded for this clone. This sequence joins TRBV11-2 and TRBJ2-3; D perhaps matches TRBD2 (6 bases). Germline CDR1 and CDR2: SGHAT and FQNNGV. The V and J ends lost 3 bases and 6 bases respectively, with 13 bases between them. The CDR3 runs 14 residues. The CDR3 loop is CASSFLGRGDTQYF. CDR3 coding DNA: TGTGCCAGCAGCTTTCTTGGTCGGGGGGATACGCAGTATTTT.

The chain joins TRBV28 to TRBJ2-5; no clear D. Germline loops: CDR1 MDHEN, CDR2 SYDVKM. Trimming stripped 4 bases from V and 7 bases from J, with 16 bases between. The CDR3 is 14 residues long. In nucleotides, the CDR3 is TGTGCCAGCAGTTATAAAATCCGAGGCGGGACCCAGTACTTC. This encodes CASSYKIRGGTQYF.

This clone has only one observation. This chain connects TRBV9 to TRBJ2-3, with D possibly matching TRBD2 (5 bases). This CDR3 spans 16 amino acids. Germline V lookup: CDR1 SGDLS, CDR2 YYNGEE. The ends were cut back, 4 bases at V and 5 bases at J, with 20 bases in the middle. CDR3 nucleotides: TGTGCCAGCAGCCAACTTTCCCCCGCAGAGGGAGATACGCAGTATTTT. Protein: CASSQLSPAEGDTQYF.

The rearrangement joins TRBV5-4 to TRBJ2-7; D perhaps matches TRBD2 (6 bases). CDR1 SGHNT and CDR2 YYREEE come from the germline V gene (reference sequence). V was shortened by 1 base and J by 0 bases, with 11 bases between the two germline ends. The CDR3 is 15 residues long. This CDR3 reads CASSLRGASSYEQYF. The CDR3 DNA sequence: TGTGCCAGCAGCTTGCGCGGGGCCAGCTCCTACGAGCAGTACTTC.

V and J are TRBV5-4 and TRBJ2-7; 7 bases map to TRBD1. Germline loops: CDR1 SGHNT, CDR2 YYREEE (reference sequence). V lost 2 bases and J lost 4; bases outside the gene matches: 9. The CDR3 length is 15 residues. CDR3 region: CASSFPGTVPYEQYF. The CDR3 bases are TGTGCCAGCAGCTTTCCCGGGACAGTTCCTTACGAGCAGTACTTC.

Here the CDR3 reads CASSRTGSNTEAFF. In DNA form, the CDR3 reads TGCGCCAGCAGCCGGACAGGGTCTAACACTGAAGCTTTCTTT. The rearrangement joins TRBV5-1 to TRBJ1-1, with 8 bases identical to TRBD1. The V segment lost 4 bases and the J segment 2 bases; nucleotides outside the gene matches: 4. This CDR3 region has 14 residues. Germline assignment: CDR1 SGHRS and CDR2 YFSETQ.

Note on this clone: Mismatch with germline at one junction end may stem from a read error. The chain is built from TRBV7-9 and TRBJ1-1; D is unresolved. The CDR3 spans 11 residues. Germline V CDR1 and CDR2: SEHNR, FQNEAQ (reference sequence). The CDR3 DNA reads TGTTCCAGCAGCTTAGCTCCCTTGGCTTTCTTT. This translates into CSSSLAPLAFF.

As for this clone: At one of its ends the junction is not consistent with the germline gene, which may arise from a read error. The rearrangement uses TRBV7-9 and TRBJ1-1; TRBD1 aligns across 8 bases. CDR3 size: 14 residues. Germline V lookup: CDR1 SEHNR, CDR2 FQNEAQ (reference sequence). CDR3 bases: TGTTCCAGCAGTAGACAGGGGAGGGACACTGAAGCTTTCTTT. Translation: CSSSRQGRDTEAFF.

This clone has more than one count but fewer than ten. The genes are TRBV4-2 and TRBJ2-5, with 10 bases that match TRBD2. CDR3 length: 16 residues. In germline, CDR1 is LGHNA, CDR2 YNFKEQ. The trim removed 0 bases at V and 0 bases at J, leaving 1 base unmatched. The CDR3 sequence: CASSQDSGGYQETQYF. The CDR3 nucleotides are TGTGCCAGCAGCCAAGATAGCGGGGGGTACCAAGAGACCCAGTACTTC.

About this clone: Other DNA sequences of this sample code for an identical CDR3. The chain recombines TRBV7-8 with TRBJ1-1; D is undetermined. Germline CDR1 reads SGHVS; CDR2 reads FQNEAQ. CDR3 length: 13 amino acids. Trimming cost V 4 bases and J 0 bases, with 6 bases left between them. CDR3 nucleotide sequence: TGTGCCAGCAGCTCCCGCGTGAACACTGAAGCTTTCTTT. It codes for CASSSRVNTEAFF.

This chain joins TRBV19 and TRBJ1-2; 10 bases map to TRBD1. Germline CDR1 LNHDA, CDR2 SQIVND (reference sequence). This CDR3 contains 15 residues. V lost 6 bases, J lost 7 bases, and 11 bases stayed unmatched. The CDR3 here is CASRRTDRGHGGYTF. CDR3 DNA: TGTGCCAGTAGGAGAACTGACAGGGGGCACGGTGGCTACACCTTC.

The CDR3 region has the DNA TGCGCCAGCAGTGACCCGGACAGACCCTATGGCTACACCTTC. Translating gives CASSDPDRPYGYTF. The V and J genes are TRBV10-2 and TRBJ1-2; a possible D gene is TRBD1 (6 bases). The V gene lost 3 bases and the J gene lost 4 bases, with 12 bases spanning the gap. This CDR3 is 14 amino acids long. The germline V gene has CDR1 WSHSY and CDR2 SAAADI.

The rearrangement links TRBV7-6 to TRBJ2-1, with 10 bases aligning to TRBD2. The CDR3 spans 16 residues. V lost 5 bases and J lost 2; bases outside the gene matches: 6. Germline CDR1 SGHVS, CDR2 FNYEAQ. Here the CDR3 DNA reads TGTGCCAGCAGCGCTGCTAGCGGGGGTACCTACAATGAGCAGTTCTTC. Its protein product is CASSAASGGTYNEQFF.

The chain couples TRBV6-1 to TRBJ2-7, with D possibly matching TRBD2 (5 bases). Trimming shortened V by 8 bases and J by 6 bases, and 20 bases separated the two germline ends. The CDR3 covers 14 residues. Germline assignment: CDR1 MNHNS and CDR2 SASEGT. CDR3 sequence (DNA): TGTGCCAGCGGTTCCGACATGGAAGGGAGCGAGCAGTACTTC. Translation gives CASGSDMEGSEQYF.

The genes are TRBV5-6 and TRBJ2-2, with 10 nucleotides matching TRBD1. CDR3 size: 18 residues. V lost 2 bases, J lost 0 bases, and 7 bases stayed unmatched. CDR1 and CDR2 from the germline V gene are SGHDT and YYEEEE. Written as DNA, the CDR3 is TGTGCCAGCAGCTTCCTCGACAGGGGGCCTTCGAACACCGGGGAGCTGTTTTTT. Translating it yields CASSFLDRGPSNTGELFF.

The chain links TRBV10-1 to TRBJ2-7, with a possible D match to TRBD2 (6 bases). CDR1 and CDR2 from the germline V gene are WNHNN and SYGVQD (reference sequence). V was trimmed by 2 bases and J by 0 bases, leaving 8 bases between them. The CDR3 runs 14 residues. In DNA, the CDR3 is TGCGCCAGCAGTGAGGGGGACTCCTCCTACGAGCAGTACTTC. This gives the protein CASSEGDSSYEQYF.

This clone showed up just a few times. The chain employs TRBV5-4 and TRBJ1-3; D gene unclear. This CDR3 region has 15 residues. Trimming cost V 2 bases and J 0 bases, with 9 bases left between them. Looked up from germline, CDR1 is SGHNT and CDR2 is YYREEE (reference sequence). CDR3 region: CASSFGLNSGNTIYF. The CDR3 bases are TGTGCCAGCAGCTTTGGACTCAACTCTGGAAACACCATATATTTT.

This sequence joins TRBV4-1 and TRBJ2-5; the D is unclear. Germline CDR1 MGHRA, CDR2 YSYEKL. The germline V and J ends were trimmed by 1 base and 5 bases, with 8 bases remaining between them. The CDR3 contains 13 residues. The CDR3 region has the DNA TGCGCCAGCAGCCAAGTTCCGTTGGAGACCCAGTACTTC. Translation: CASSQVPLETQYF.

This sequence joins TRBV9 and TRBJ2-2; no clear D. The CDR3 extends over 13 amino acids. CDR1 is SGDLS and CDR2 is YYNGEE in the germline V gene. Trimming took off 0 bases at V and 6 bases at J, with 6 bases between the two ends. CDR3 region: CASSVAAAGELFF. The CDR3 bases are TGTGCCAGCAGCGTAGCGGCGGCCGGGGAGCTGTTTTTT.

J is TRBJ1-2 and V is TRBV6-1; D is unresolved. V lost 9 bases and J lost 7, with 21 bases in between. The CDR3 contains 14 residues. Germline V CDR1 and CDR2: MNHNS, SASEGT. As DNA, the CDR3 is TGTGCCAGTGCTTCCCAAACAAGTCGGAGTGGCTACACCTTC. Translating it yields CASASQTSRSGYTF.

This chain links TRBV30 with TRBJ1-1; D is possibly TRBD1 (5 bases). The V gene's germline CDR1 is GTSNPN and CDR2 SVGIG (reference sequence). The CDR3 length is 16 residues. Trimming cost V 3 bases and J 5 bases, with 22 bases left between them. CDR3: CAWSARGLPAGTEAFF. The CDR3 bases are TGTGCCTGGAGCGCTCGGGGACTTCCAGCTGGGACTGAAGCTTTCTTT.

The V call is TRBV11-2, the J call TRBJ2-2, with D possibly being TRBD1 (5 bases). The CDR3 sequence is 17 residues long. Germline V gives CDR1 SGHAT, CDR2 FQNNGV. V lost 0 bases and J lost 7, with 18 bases in between. CDR3 in amino acids: CASSLDAGRSGVGELFF. For the CDR3, the DNA is TGTGCCAGCAGCTTAGACGCAGGGCGAAGTGGGGTCGGGGAGCTGTTTTTT.

This chain joins TRBV2 and TRBJ2-1, with D tentatively TRBD1 (5 bases). The CDR3 covers 15 residues. V dropped 2 bases and J dropped 0 bases, with 8 bases sitting between them. Germline values: CDR1 SNHLY, CDR2 FYNNEI. Here the CDR3 DNA reads TGTGCCAGCAGTGAATGGGGCAGCTCCTACAATGAGCAGTTCTTC. This sequence encodes CASSEWGSSYNEQFF.

J is TRBJ2-6 and V is TRBV30; D is undetermined. The CDR3 covers 15 residues. Germline V gives CDR1 GTSNPN, CDR2 SVGIG (reference sequence). V was pared by 1 base and J by 0 bases, with 7 bases between. Here the CDR3 DNA reads TGTGCCTGGAGTGGAGGTTTCTCTGGGGCCAACGTCCTGACTTTC. It is translated as CAWSGGFSGANVLTF. Based on the CDR3 plus reference TRBV30 and TRBJ2-6, the full variable domain is SQTIHQWPATLVQPVGSPLSLECTVEGTSNPNLYWYRQAAGRGLQLLFYSVGIGQISSEVPQNLSASRPQDRQFILSSKKLLLSDSGFYLCAWSGGFSGANVLTFGAGSRLTVL.

V gene TRBV21-1 combines with J gene TRBJ2-3; TRBD1, the table's D call, was not compared with the DNA. TRBV21-1 corresponds to a pseudogene. The CDR3 sequence is 16 residues long. CDR3 coding DNA: TGTGCCAGCAGCAAAGGGTACAGGGTCTGGACAGATACGCAGTATTTT. It is translated as CASSKGYRVWTDTQYF.

The chain combines TRBV5-1 with TRBJ1-3; 8 bases are a match to TRBD1. The ends lost 0 bases at V and 7 bases at J; junction bases unmatched: 3. Germline CDR1 and CDR2: SGHRS and YFSETQ. The CDR3 totals 14 residues. CDR3 nucleotides: TGCGCCAGCAGCTTGGGGCAGGGGGCGAACACCATATATTTT. Amino acids: CASSLGQGANTIYF.

The CDR3 bases are TGTGCCAGCAGCTTAGATGGCGGGGGTAACGAGCAGTACTTC. Translating it yields CASSLDGGGNEQYF. V is TRBV11-3 and J is TRBJ2-7, with 7 bases fitting TRBD2. The germline V gene has CDR1 SGHNT and CDR2 YENEEA. J lost 5 bases, V lost 0 bases, and 4 bases had no gene match. The CDR3 length is 14 residues. Full variable domain (remainder filled in from reference TRBV11-3 and TRBJ2-7): EAGVVQSPRYKIIEKKQPVAFWCNPISGHNTLYWYLQNLGQGPELLIRYENEEAVDDSQLPKDRFSAERLKGVDSTLKIQPAELGDSAVYLCASSLDGGGNEQYFGPGTRLTVT.